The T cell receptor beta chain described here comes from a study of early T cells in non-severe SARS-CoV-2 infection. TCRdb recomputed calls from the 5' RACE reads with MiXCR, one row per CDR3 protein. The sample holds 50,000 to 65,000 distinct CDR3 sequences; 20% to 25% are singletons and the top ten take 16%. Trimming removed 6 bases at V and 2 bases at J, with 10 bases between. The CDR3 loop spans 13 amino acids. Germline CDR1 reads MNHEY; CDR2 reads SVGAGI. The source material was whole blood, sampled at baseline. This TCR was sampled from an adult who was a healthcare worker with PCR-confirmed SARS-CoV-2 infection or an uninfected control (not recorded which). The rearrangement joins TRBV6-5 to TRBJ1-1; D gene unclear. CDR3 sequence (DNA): TGTGCCAGCAGCTCGGGTCGCAACACTGAAGCTTTCTTT. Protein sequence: CASSSGRNTEAFF.